The 32 T cell receptor beta chains presented below share a single source sample, sequenced in a study of T-cell reconstitution after alpha-beta-depleted transplantation in children. Unique molecular identifiers were incorporated during preparation of the TCRbeta library. TCRdb ran MiXCR on the PCR reads and lists one entry per CDR3 protein. The repertoire holds just over 950,000 distinct CDR3 sequences, roughly 29% seen once, with 25% to 35% in the top ten. The specimen was PBMCs, mostly from graft donor cells, collected 360 days after TCRalphabeta/CD19-depleted stem cell transplant. These receptors were taken from a boy in the first two years of life who had a stem cell transplant for SCID, so the T cells may come from the graft donor.

This clonotype was counted a few times. DNA for the CDR3: TGTGCCAGCAGAGCCCGCCTCGGACAGTCAAACACAGATACGCAGTATTTT. This sequence encodes CASRARLGQSNTDTQYF. The V call is TRBV12-3 or TRBV12-4, the J call TRBJ2-3; the D gene is possibly TRBD1 (6 bases). The CDR3 extends over 17 amino acids. The ends were cut back, 6 bases at V and 2 bases at J, with 21 bases in the middle.

The V gene is TRBV5-1, the J gene TRBJ2-6; possibly TRBD2 for D (5 bases). The V gene lost 0 bases and the J gene lost 0 bases, with 10 bases spanning the gap. The CDR3 totals 17 residues. Germline V gene lookup returns CDR1 SGHRS and CDR2 YFSETQ. The CDR3 sequence: CASSLAGMSSGANVLTF. The CDR3 nucleotides read TGCGCCAGCAGCTTGGCGGGGATGAGCTCTGGGGCCAACGTCCTGACTTTC. The complete variable domain, with remaining parts taken from reference TRBV5-1 and TRBJ2-6, reads KAGVTQTPRYLIKTRGQQVTLSCSPISGHRSVSWYQQTPGQGLQFLFEYFSETQRNKGNFPGRFSGRQFSNSRSEMNVSTLELGDSALYLCASSLAGMSSGANVLTFGAGSRLTVL.

This chain joins TRBV9 and TRBJ2-1, with 8 bases fitting TRBD2. The CDR3 sequence is 16 residues long. Germline loops: CDR1 SGDLS, CDR2 YYNGEE. With 3 bases clipped from V and 10 bases from J, the junction kept 15 bases outside the gene matches. CDR3: CASSGGQRGPAYEQFF. DNA for the CDR3: TGTGCCAGCAGCGGAGGACAGCGGGGGCCAGCCTACGAGCAGTTCTTC.

A few counts support this clonotype. The chain carries TRBV25-1 and TRBJ2-3; TRBD1 or TRBD2 may be the D gene (5 bases each). The CDR3 length is 12 residues. Germline-derived CDR1 and CDR2 are MGHDK and SYGVNS. The V gene lost 6 bases and the J gene lost 4 bases, with 8 bases spanning the gap. The CDR3 sequence is CASSRDPDTQYF. The CDR3 DNA reads TGTGCCAGCAGCCGGGACCCAGATACGCAGTATTTT.

V and J are TRBV20-1 and TRBJ2-2, with TRBD1 matching over 11 bases. The junction had 4 bases not matched to a gene; V was cut back by 3 bases and J by 4 bases. The germline V gene encodes CDR1 DFQATT and CDR2 SNEGSKA (reference sequence). This CDR3 comprises 15 residues. The CDR3 DNA follows: TGCAGTGCTAGCCGGGACAGGGGGAGCACCGGGGAGCTGTTTTTT. Protein sequence: CSASRDRGSTGELFF.

CDR3 sequence (DNA): TGCAGTGCTGGGGACAGGGGGAGGAAAAACATTCAGTACTTC. Translating gives CSAGDRGRKNIQYF. The chain combines TRBV20-1 with TRBJ2-4; the match to TRBD1 covers 11 bases. This CDR3 comprises 14 residues. Per the germline V gene, CDR1 is DFQATT and CDR2 is SNEGSKA (reference sequence). V was pared by 5 bases and J by 4 bases, with 4 bases of the junction left unmatched.

This sequence joins TRBV9 and TRBJ2-3, with D perhaps TRBD1 or TRBD2 (5 bases each). This CDR3 has 16 amino acids. V lost 1 base, J lost 0 bases, and 12 bases lay in between. Per germline, CDR1 SGDLS and CDR2 YYNGEE. In DNA, the CDR3 is TGTGCCAGCAGCGTATCGGGGCAGACTAGCACAGATACGCAGTATTTT. Amino acid sequence: CASSVSGQTSTDTQYF.

This clonotype was seen only a few times. The V gene is TRBV12-3 or TRBV12-4, the J gene TRBJ1-1; a possible D gene is TRBD1 (6 bases). Trimming pared 5 bases from V and 8 bases from J, leaving 15 bases between. The CDR3 sequence is 13 residues long. The CDR3 is CASSPPGAQEAFF. The CDR3, as DNA: TGTGCCAGCAGTCCCCCGGGGGCGCAGGAAGCTTTCTTT.

This chain uses TRBV7-8 with TRBJ1-1, with TRBD1 matching over 7 bases. The germline V gene encodes CDR1 SGHVS and CDR2 FQNEAQ. CDR3 size: 14 residues. V was clipped by 4 bases and J by 11 bases; unmatched bases: 13. CDR3 loop: CASSSDRLGGMAFF. CDR3 DNA: TGTGCCAGCAGCTCGGACAGGCTGGGGGGTATGGCTTTCTTT.

The chain joins TRBV6-5 to TRBJ2-7; 7 bases fit TRBD1. CDR3 size: 17 residues. The germline V gene encodes CDR1 MNHEY and CDR2 SVGAGI. Losses at the gene ends were 6 bases for V and 4 bases for J; bases not matched to a gene: 18. In DNA, the CDR3 is TGTGCCAGCAGCCACCGGGCAGGGGGAACTCAACTTTACGAGCAGTACTTC. This sequence encodes CASSHRAGGTQLYEQYF.

The chain joins TRBV5-6 to TRBJ2-7; D is uncertain. The V gene lost 7 bases and the J gene lost 3 bases, with 14 bases spanning the gap. The CDR3 runs 13 residues. CDR1 and CDR2 (germline): SGHDT, YYEEEE. Here the CDR3 reads CASGPAAVYEQYF. As DNA, the CDR3 is TGTGCCAGCGGCCCGGCGGCAGTCTACGAGCAGTACTTC.

V gene TRBV20-1 combines with J gene TRBJ1-1; D is ambiguous. The CDR3 runs to 14 residues. Trimming cost V 4 bases and J 1 base, with 13 bases left between them. Germline V gene data show CDR1 as DFQATT and CDR2 as SNEGSKA (reference sequence). This CDR3 is CSATWGVGNTEAFF. Here the CDR3 DNA reads TGCAGTGCTACCTGGGGAGTGGGGAACACTGAAGCTTTCTTT.

This chain connects TRBV12-3 or TRBV12-4 to TRBJ1-1, with D hard to call. This CDR3 contains 15 residues. Deletions cut 3 bases from V and 0 bases from J, with 11 bases between. CDR3 sequence reads: CASSFGQKLNTEAFF. Written as DNA, the CDR3 is TGTGCCAGCAGTTTCGGGCAAAAGTTGAACACTGAAGCTTTCTTT.

A few counts support this clonotype. The gene calls are TRBV6-5 and TRBJ1-6; 9 bases fit TRBD1. The germline V gene encodes CDR1 MNHEY and CDR2 SVGAGI. The CDR3 covers 15 residues. V gave up 0 bases and J gave up 9 bases; unmatched junction bases: 3. The CDR3 sequence: CASSYSGTGTSPLHF. CDR3 nucleotides: TGTGCCAGCAGTTACTCAGGGACAGGGACTTCACCCCTCCACTTT.

The rearrangement uses TRBV27 and TRBJ2-1; D unresolved. Deletions cut 7 bases from V and 7 bases from J, with 23 bases between. The length of the CDR3 is 16 residues. Per germline, CDR1 MNHEY and CDR2 SMNVEV (reference sequence). The CDR3 nucleotides read TGTGCCAGCAATAACAAGGGCCCAATTCTCTATAATGAGCAGTTCTTC. It yields the protein CASNNKGPILYNEQFF.

The gene calls are TRBV5-1 and TRBJ2-1; 10 bases match TRBD2. From germline, CDR1 is SGHRS and CDR2 YFSETQ. This CDR3 is built from 16 residues. V shed 1 base, J shed 6 bases, and the junction held 7 bases outside the gene matches. CDR3 amino acids: CASSLKSGGAPNEQFF. CDR3 nucleotides: TGCGCCAGCAGCTTGAAAAGCGGGGGGGCGCCCAATGAGCAGTTCTTC.

This clonotype occurred a few times. The chain links TRBV9 to TRBJ2-3; 7 bases line up with TRBD2. From germline, CDR1 is SGDLS and CDR2 YYNGEE. Trimming took 0 bases from V and 2 from J; bases not matched to a gene: 3. The CDR3 is made up of 15 amino acids. Here the CDR3 DNA reads TGTGCCAGCAGCGTAGGGGGACTACCCACAGATACGCAGTATTTT. Translated, it gives CASSVGGLPTDTQYF.

This chain connects TRBV20-1 to TRBJ2-7; 12 bases map to TRBD2. Germline V gene data show CDR1 as DFQATT and CDR2 as SNEGSKA (reference sequence). V gave up 2 bases and J gave up 4 bases; unmatched junction bases: 6. The CDR3 consists of 15 residues. This CDR3 is CSARQQTSGGYEQYF. The CDR3 DNA reads TGCAGTGCTAGACAACAAACTAGCGGGGGGTACGAGCAGTACTTC.

V and J are TRBV5-5 and TRBJ2-7; 7 bases match TRBD2. V trimming: 5 bases; J trimming: 2 bases; junction bases outside the gene matches: 4. Per germline, CDR1 SGHKS and CDR2 YYEKEE (reference sequence). The CDR3 consists of 13 residues. The CDR3 protein is CASRWDYAYEQYF. The CDR3 bases are TGTGCCAGCAGATGGGACTATGCCTACGAGCAGTACTTC.

The chain uses TRBV20-1 and TRBJ2-3, with D maybe TRBD1 (5 bases). Trimming left V 6 bases short and J 0 bases short, with 13 bases between. This CDR3 region has 14 residues. CDR1 DFQATT and CDR2 SNEGSKA come from the germline V gene (reference sequence). The CDR3 region is CSAQGRDSTDTQYF. The DNA for the CDR3 is TGCAGTGCCCAGGGAAGAGACAGCACAGATACGCAGTATTTT.

The V and J genes are TRBV12-3 or TRBV12-4 and TRBJ2-7; 10 nucleotides line up with TRBD1. The CDR3 length is 14 residues. Trimming at V came to 6 bases and at J to 1 base, leaving 3 bases not matched to a gene. CDR3 loop: CASRGTGESYEQYF. The CDR3 DNA reads TGTGCCAGCAGGGGGACAGGGGAGTCCTACGAGCAGTACTTC.

This clonotype was counted a few times. The chain uses TRBV4-2 and TRBJ2-2, with D unresolved. The ends were cut back, 1 base at V and 1 base at J, with 4 bases in the middle. This CDR3 comprises 14 residues. Germline values: CDR1 LGHNA, CDR2 YNFKEQ. In DNA, the CDR3 is TGTGCCAGCAGCCAAGTTAAGAACACCGGGGAGCTGTTTTTT. It translates to CASSQVKNTGELFF.

This clonotype appeared many times. The chain couples TRBV12-3 or TRBV12-4 to TRBJ2-2; D is uncertain. CDR3 length: 13 amino acids. The germline V and J ends were trimmed by 5 bases and 6 bases, with 10 bases remaining between them. As DNA, the CDR3 is TGTGCCAGCAGTCCGCCGGGCCCCGGGGAGCTGTTTTTT. It codes for CASSPPGPGELFF.

This clonotype was seen only a few times. V usage is TRBV3-1 and J usage is TRBJ1-2; 8 bases map to TRBD1. The CDR3 length is 17 residues. Germline V gene lookup returns CDR1 LGHDT and CDR2 YNNKEL (reference sequence). V was clipped by 2 bases and J by 8 bases; unmatched bases: 16. As DNA, the CDR3 is TGTGCCAGCAGCCAAAGCCGGCGGAGACAGGGGATGAAAGGCTACACCTTC. This translates into CASSQSRRRQGMKGYTF.

This rearrangement joins TRBV10-2 to TRBJ2-7, with a weak D call TRBD2 (5 bases). V lost 2 bases, J lost 2 bases, and 13 bases lay in between. CDR1 is WSHSY, CDR2 SAAADI, per germline. The CDR3 is made up of 15 amino acids. For the CDR3, the DNA is TGCGCCAGCAGTGAGGGAGGACCCCTCGCCTACGAGCAGTACTTC. Translated: CASSEGGPLAYEQYF.

This clonotype was seen more than once but under ten times. The chain has TRBV6-5 and TRBJ2-1; perhaps TRBD2 as D (6 bases). The CDR3 length is 17 residues. V was pared by 2 bases and J by 0 bases, with 14 bases between. Germline assignment: CDR1 MNHEY and CDR2 SVGAGI. CDR3 protein: CASSYAGPPSSYNEQFF. CDR3 nucleotides: TGTGCCAGCAGTTACGCGGGACCTCCGAGCTCCTACAATGAGCAGTTCTTC.

The chain recombines TRBV12-3 or TRBV12-4 with TRBJ1-6, with 7 bases fitting TRBD1. The CDR3 sequence is 16 residues long. The junction had 12 bases not matched to a gene; V was cut back by 6 bases and J by 7 bases. The CDR3 spells CASSLTGPTFNSPLHF. CDR3 nucleotides: TGTGCCAGCAGCCTGACAGGGCCAACGTTCAATTCACCCCTCCACTTT.

This clonotype was picked up one time. Since the CDR3 does not end with the conserved phenylalanine or tryptophan, this likely comes from a read error. V gene TRBV24-1 combines with J gene TRBJ1-5, with 8 bases fitting TRBD1. Germline CDR1 is KGHDR and CDR2 is SFDVKD. The CDR3 has 15 amino acids. V was clipped by 6 bases and J by 5 bases; unmatched bases: 8. The CDR3 sequence: CATSPGQVMDQPQHS. CDR3 nucleotides: TGTGCCACCAGTCCGGGACAGGTTATGGATCAGCCCCAGCATTCT.

This clonotype was counted between two and nine times. The chain combines TRBV20-1 with TRBJ1-5; D unclear. The CDR3 is 12 residues long. Germline V gives CDR1 DFQATT, CDR2 SNEGSKA (reference sequence). Trimming pared 4 bases from V and 3 bases from J, leaving 7 bases between. The CDR3 loop is CSAMRYNQPQHF. As DNA, the CDR3 is TGCAGTGCTATGAGGTACAATCAGCCCCAGCATTTT.

The rearrangement uses TRBV6-1 and TRBJ1-1; D is uncertain. The V end was cut by 4 bases, the J end by 5 bases, with 11 bases between. The germline gives CDR1 MNHNS, CDR2 SASEGT. The CDR3 runs to 13 residues. The CDR3 reads CASSVRRKTEAFF. The CDR3 nucleotides are TGTGCCAGCAGTGTAAGACGGAAGACTGAAGCTTTCTTT.

This clonotype was found once. This chain uses TRBV12-3 or TRBV12-4 with TRBJ2-5, with 7 bases that match TRBD2. With V trimmed by 3 bases and J by 1 base, 5 bases remained unmatched. The CDR3 spans 15 residues. This CDR3 reads CASSFGRGTQETQYF. CDR3 nucleotide sequence: TGTGCCAGCAGTTTCGGGCGGGGGACCCAAGAGACCCAGTACTTC.

This clonotype was seen a few times. The chain carries TRBV5-6 and TRBJ2-5; TRBD1 aligns across 9 bases. The CDR3 has 15 residues. The germline gives CDR1 SGHDT, CDR2 YYEEEE. With 1 base clipped from V and 2 bases from J, the junction kept 3 bases outside the gene matches. CDR3 DNA: TGTGCCAGCAGCTTGTACGACAGGGGGCAAGAGACCCAGTACTTC. Translating gives CASSLYDRGQETQYF. Full variable domain (missing parts from reference TRBV5-6 and TRBJ2-5): DAGVTQSPTHLIKTRGQQVTLRCSPKSGHDTVSWYQQALGQGPQFIFQYYEEEERQRGNFPDRFSGHQFPNYSSELNVNALLLGDSALYLCASSLYDRGQETQYFGPGTRLLVL.